The 7 T cell receptor beta chains listed next were all sequenced from one sample in a study of T cell repertoires in cytomegalovirus infection. No antigen has been assigned to these receptors. Each CDR3 protein gets one entry after TCRdb re-called the reads with MiXCR. The sample has fewer than 950,000 distinct CDR3 sequences, about 33% seen once; the top ten hold 9.5% to 15%. Specimen: cultured CD8+ T cells from PBMCs, collected from culture after CMV antigen stimulation. All receptors come from a human donor in good health (CMV status not recorded). Some clones in this sample may be carry-over from other donors' samples.

As concerns this clonotype: A much larger clonotype is one base distant, so this may be a read error. For the CDR3, the DNA is TGTGCCAGCAGTAGAATGGGACAGTACAATGAGCAGTTCTTC. Protein: CASSRMGQYNEQFF. The V gene is TRBV12-3 or TRBV12-4, the J gene TRBJ2-1; 7 bases fit TRBD1. The CDR3 is made up of 14 amino acids. J was trimmed by 4 bases and V by 5 bases; bases with no gene match: 5.

This chain joins TRBV12-5 and TRBJ1-2; D unresolved. This CDR3 region has 12 residues. Trimming removed 2 bases from V and 8 bases from J, with 9 bases in between. Germline V gene sequence: CDR1 LGHNT, CDR2 FRNRAP. CDR3 loop: CASGLYSRGYTF. The CDR3 nucleotides read TGTGCTAGTGGTTTGTACTCGAGGGGCTACACCTTC.

On this clonotype itself: At one end, the junction sequence differs from germline, possibly due to a read error. The chain uses TRBV28 and TRBJ2-2, with D possibly being TRBD1 (6 bases). CDR3 length equals 15 residues. The germline V gene has CDR1 MDHEN and CDR2 SYDVKM. CDR3 DNA: TGTGCCAGCAGTTTCCCCTCACAGGGACCCGGGGAACTGTTTTTT. Amino acids: CASSFPSQGPGELFF.

The V and J genes are TRBV4-1 and TRBJ1-1; weak D call: TRBD1 (5 bases). The germline V gene has CDR1 MGHRA and CDR2 YSYEKL. V was trimmed by 4 bases and J by 7 bases, leaving 16 bases between them. The CDR3 consists of 14 residues. The CDR3 nucleotides read TGCGCCAGCAGCCCCAACACCAGGGTTTATGAAGCTTTCTTT. It translates to CASSPNTRVYEAFF.

The rearrangement joins TRBV14 to TRBJ1-6, with 9 positions matching TRBD1. V dropped 4 bases and J dropped 7; count of bases not matched to a gene: 8. The CDR3 is made up of 16 amino acids. Germline assignment: CDR1 SGHDN and CDR2 FVKESK. The CDR3 nucleotides are TGTGCCAGCAGCCTCGGACAGGGGTCTCGGAATTCACCCCTCCACTTT. It yields the protein CASSLGQGSRNSPLHF.

V usage is TRBV14 and J usage is TRBJ2-5; TRBD1 aligns across 8 bases. CDR1 and CDR2 (germline): SGHDN, FVKESK. The CDR3 runs 15 residues. The J segment lost 1 base and the V segment lost 5 bases, leaving 6 bases of the junction unmatched. As DNA, the CDR3 is TGTGCCAGCAGCTCGGGACAGGTCCTCCAAGAGACCCAGTACTTC. This encodes CASSSGQVLQETQYF.

There are a few counts of this clonotype. The chain joins TRBV4-1 to TRBJ2-2, with a tentative D call TRBD1 (5 bases). Germline V gene sequence: CDR1 MGHRA, CDR2 YSYEKL. Trimming shortened V by 0 bases and J by 5 bases, and 13 bases separated the two germline ends. The CDR3 is made up of 16 amino acids. The CDR3 nucleotides are TGCGCCAGCAGCCAAGATTGGGGCCGTGGGACCGGGGAGCTGTTTTTT. Translation gives CASSQDWGRGTGELFF.